This T cell receptor beta chain was profiled in a study of T cells in Graves' hyperthyroidism and ophthalmopathy. Details on this clonotype: Its antigen is currently unknown.

Using RNA transcripts as the source, TCR beta CDR3 regions were amplified. HTBI primers drove first-round RT-PCR of the TCR CDR3. Each CDR3 protein is one row after TCRdb ran MiXCR on the multiplex PCR reads. The data show 500,000 to 650,000 distinct CDR3 sequences, 46% seen once. The ends were cut back, 6 bases at V and 3 bases at J, with 12 bases in the middle. The CDR3 is 13 residues long. CDR1 and CDR2 (germline): SNHLY, FYNNEI. Study-level results: Ophthalmopathy was separated from stable hyperthyroidism by a 13 V-J model.

Sequencing input: peripheral blood or thyroid tissue (not recorded which). The genes are TRBV2 and TRBJ2-7; D gene unclear. The receptor comes from an adult woman with Graves' disease, either hyperthyroidism or ophthalmopathy (not recorded which). CDR3 residues: CASSFLIGYEQYF. CDR3 DNA sequence: TGTGCCAGCAGCTTCTTAATAGGCTACGAGCAGTACTTC.